The source of this T cell receptor beta chain is a study of blood T cell repertoires in COVID-19. Study in general: Collection of acute and convalescent COVID-19 samples took place in the United States, Italy and Spain. PBMCs, B-cell-depleted T cells, or T cells were the source of the cDNA or gDNA that made up the material.

How the authors handled the data: For nucleated cells, counts were estimated from reference gene primer amplification. Profiling relied on immunoSEQ multiplex PCR, and the TCRdb table lists in-frame clones only, not all of them. V and J calls and clone size follow that table, whereas D and trimming were derived from the DNA. The top ten hold 3.7% of the sample, which has about 260,000 clones, about nine tenths seen once. The CDR3 is 16 residues long. Germline V gene data show CDR1 as SGDLS and CDR2 as YYNGEE. V gave up 0 bases and J gave up 2 bases; unmatched junction bases: 4. Material: peripheral blood. The TCR originated in a middle-aged woman with acute or convalescent COVID-19. The V and J genes are TRBV9 and TRBJ2-3, with 9 positions matching TRBD2. The chain's CDR3 is CASSVGASGDTDTQYF. The CDR3 DNA is TGTGCCAGCAGCGTAGGGGCTAGCGGGGACACAGATACGCAGTATTTT.